This passage covers 24 T cell receptor beta chains from one sample sequenced in a study of T cell repertoires in cytomegalovirus infection. TCRdb used MiXCR to reprocess the reads, holding one entry per CDR3 protein. The sample lists about 920,000 distinct CDR3 sequences; approximately 31% were seen once. Their antigens are not known. Sequenced here: cultured CD8+ T cells from PBMCs, sampled from culture after CMV antigen stimulation. Every receptor here comes from a human donor in good health (CMV status not recorded). Some clones in this sample may be carry-over from other donors' samples.

The sample holds a few counts of this clonotype. The chain carries TRBV9 and TRBJ2-2; a weak D match, TRBD2 (5 bases). Germline V gene data show CDR1 as SGDLS and CDR2 as YYNGEE. Trimming left V 4 bases short and J 4 bases short, with 20 bases between. The CDR3 sequence is 17 residues long. In DNA form, the CDR3 reads TGTGCCAGCAGCTACCCTACAGCGGCCGTCTCCACCGGGGAGCTGTTTTTT. Translated, it gives CASSYPTAAVSTGELFF.

This clonotype was counted many times. This chain connects TRBV6-1 to TRBJ1-1, with 7 nucleotides matching TRBD1. Losses at the gene ends were 8 bases for V and 3 bases for J; bases not matched to a gene: 6. Germline V gives CDR1 MNHNS, CDR2 SASEGT. The CDR3 is 13 amino acids. CDR3: CASAVTGYTEAFF. The CDR3 nucleotides read TGTGCCAGCGCCGTGACAGGGTACACTGAAGCTTTCTTT.

This clonotype was observed at least ten times. V is TRBV7-2 and J is TRBJ2-3; 9 positions match TRBD1. The CDR3 totals 15 residues. After removal of 3 bases from V and 5 bases from J, the junction contained 6 bases not matched to a gene. Germline V gene data show CDR1 as SGHTA and CDR2 as FQGNSA. Here the CDR3 DNA reads TGTGCCAGCAGCTTTACAGGGGGCGCCGGAGATACGCAGTATTTT. This sequence encodes CASSFTGGAGDTQYF.

This clonotype occurred a few times. This rearrangement joins TRBV7-9 to TRBJ2-7, with D uncertain. Trimming took 7 bases from V and 4 from J, leaving 17 bases between them. The CDR3 runs to 14 residues. The germline gives CDR1 SEHNR, CDR2 FQNEAQ (reference sequence). The CDR3 here is CASTQTEALYEQYF. For the CDR3, the DNA is TGTGCCAGCACTCAGACTGAGGCGCTATACGAGCAGTACTTC. Using reference TRBV7-9 and TRBJ2-7 for the parts outside the CDR3, the full variable domain is DTGVSQNPRHKITKRGQNVTFRCDPISEHNRLYWYRQTLGQGPEFLTYFQNEAQLEKSRLLSDRFSAERPKGSFSTLEIQRTEQGDSAMYLCASTQTEALYEQYFGPGTRLTVT.

This chain uses TRBV4-3 with TRBJ1-1; unclear D gene. The length of the CDR3 is 16 residues. The V end was cut by 0 bases, the J end by 1 base, with 12 bases between. Germline-derived CDR1 and CDR2 are LGHNA and YSLEER. The CDR3 loop reads CASSQDADIANTEAFF. CDR3 DNA sequence: TGCGCCAGCAGCCAAGACGCCGACATCGCGAACACTGAAGCTTTCTTT.

The chain links TRBV14 to TRBJ1-2; no clear D. Trimming took off 1 base at V and 3 bases at J, with 9 bases between the two ends. CDR3 length equals 14 residues. Germline CDR1 is SGHDN and CDR2 is FVKESK. CDR3 protein: CASSQGAEDYGYTF. CDR3 nucleotide sequence: TGTGCCAGCAGCCAAGGGGCAGAGGACTATGGCTACACCTTC.

The chain links TRBV9 to TRBJ2-2; D may be TRBD1 (6 bases). V gave up 1 base and J gave up 5 bases, with 12 bases separating them. Germline lookup yields CDR1 SGDLS and CDR2 YYNGEE. This CDR3 is built from 15 residues. The chain's CDR3 is CASSVRSRGTGELFF. The CDR3 nucleotides are TGTGCCAGCAGCGTAAGAAGCAGGGGAACCGGGGAGCTGTTTTTT.

This chain joins TRBV5-6 and TRBJ2-3; tentatively, D is TRBD1 (6 bases). V was shortened by 4 bases and J by 3 bases, with 15 bases between the two germline ends. The CDR3 consists of 15 residues. Germline CDR1 reads SGHDT; CDR2 reads YYEEEE. The CDR3 region has the DNA TGTGCCAGCAGCCAGGGACATTACTGGACAGATACGCAGTATTTT. This encodes CASSQGHYWTDTQYF. The full variable domain, with the rest looked up from reference TRBV5-6 and TRBJ2-3, is DAGVTQSPTHLIKTRGQQVTLRCSPKSGHDTVSWYQQALGQGPQFIFQYYEEEERQRGNFPDRFSGHQFPNYSSELNVNALLLGDSALYLCASSQGHYWTDTQYFGPGTRLTVL.

Many counts were recorded for this clonotype. V usage is TRBV7-8 and J usage is TRBJ2-1, with TRBD2 matching over 9 bases. J lost 4 bases, V lost 4 bases, and 8 bases had no gene match. The CDR3 is made up of 16 amino acids. Per germline, CDR1 SGHVS and CDR2 FQNEAQ. In nucleotides, the CDR3 is TGTGCCAGCAGCTCTCCGGGGACTAGCAAATACAATGAGCAGTTCTTC. It codes for CASSSPGTSKYNEQFF.

The rearrangement joins TRBV7-9 to TRBJ2-1; 14 bases line up with TRBD2. The CDR3 covers 20 residues. Germline trimming cut 1 base from V and 3 bases from J; bases unmatched to any gene: 11. Germline loops: CDR1 SEHNR, CDR2 FQNEAQ (reference sequence). The CDR3 here is CASSLGLGGTSGGHYNEQFF. In nucleotides, the CDR3 is TGTGCCAGCAGCTTAGGCCTGGGGGGGACTAGCGGGGGACACTACAATGAGCAGTTCTTC.

The V call is TRBV12-5, the J call TRBJ1-3, with TRBD1 as a possible D gene (5 bases). The ends were cut back, 5 bases at V and 1 base at J, with 12 bases in the middle. The germline V gene encodes CDR1 LGHNT and CDR2 FRNRAP. This CDR3 comprises 15 residues. CDR3 DNA sequence: TGTGCTAGTGGTCAGCCCGGGGCATCTGGAAACACCATATATTTT. Translation: CASGQPGASGNTIYF.

This clonotype was counted at least ten times. The chain is built from TRBV7-9 and TRBJ2-2; TRBD1 agrees at 9 bases. V was clipped by 2 bases and J by 3 bases; unmatched bases: 13. Germline CDR1 and CDR2: SEHNR and FQNEAQ (reference sequence). There are 19 residues in the CDR3. This chain's CDR3 is CASSLPSRDRERDTGELFF. The CDR3 DNA sequence: TGTGCCAGCAGCTTACCGTCCCGGGACAGGGAACGGGACACCGGGGAGCTGTTTTTT.

This clonotype was seen a few times. The genes are TRBV6-1 and TRBJ1-1; D gene unclear. The ends were cut back, 4 bases at V and 1 base at J, with 16 bases in the middle. Germline V gene sequence: CDR1 MNHNS, CDR2 SASEGT. The CDR3 has 16 residues. CDR3: CASSVSRFQKNTEAFF. The CDR3, as DNA: TGTGCCAGCAGTGTGTCGCGGTTCCAAAAGAACACTGAAGCTTTCTTT.

This chain uses TRBV27 with TRBJ1-2; 7 nucleotides line up with TRBD1. The germline V gene has CDR1 MNHEY and CDR2 SMNVEV (reference sequence). Losses at the gene ends were 5 bases for V and 6 bases for J; bases not matched to a gene: 12. The length of the CDR3 is 15 residues. The CDR3 coding sequence is TGTGCCAGCAGTCCTCAGAAGGGAGGGGGCCATGGCTACACCTTC. Its protein is CASSPQKGGGHGYTF.

This clonotype occurred many times. V usage is TRBV28 and J usage is TRBJ1-1; D remains ambiguous. The CDR3 consists of 12 residues. The V end was cut by 3 bases, the J end by 5 bases, with 7 bases between. Germline CDR1 is MDHEN and CDR2 is SYDVKM. CDR3 nucleotides: TGTGCCAGCAGTTTTCCCCTGACTGAAGCTTTCTTT. This codes for CASSFPLTEAFF.

This chain joins TRBV7-8 and TRBJ2-7; D gene ambiguous. Germline CDR1 SGHVS, CDR2 FQNEAQ. V lost 3 bases and J 3 bases, leaving 12 bases between the germline ends. This CDR3 is 14 amino acids long. The CDR3 nucleotides read TGTGCCAGCAGCTTTTTCGAGCTTTTCTACGAGCAGTACTTC. This translates into CASSFFELFYEQYF.

This clonotype was recorded a few times. V usage is TRBV6-2 or TRBV6-3 and J usage is TRBJ2-7; D uncertain. Deletions cut 2 bases from V and 0 bases from J, with 5 bases between. Per the germline V gene, CDR1 is MNHEY and CDR2 is SVGEGT. The CDR3 has 13 residues. DNA of the CDR3: TGTGCCAGCAGTTACCGCTCCTCCTACGAGCAGTACGTC. It translates to CASSYRSSYEQYV.

This clonotype was observed a few times. J is TRBJ2-5 and V is TRBV29-1; possibly TRBD1 for D (5 bases). This CDR3 contains 15 residues. V shed 2 bases and J shed 4 bases, with 17 bases lying between them. Germline values: CDR1 SQVTM, CDR2 ANQGSEA. The CDR3 DNA is TGCAGCGTTGAATATGGGGCGCGGTTTGGAGAGACCCAGTACTTC. This codes for CSVEYGARFGETQYF.

The CDR3 coding sequence is TGCAGCGTTGAAGTCGGGCCGGGACAGGCCCCCTACGAGCAGTACTTC. The encoded protein is CSVEVGPGQAPYEQYF. The rearrangement uses TRBV29-1 and TRBJ2-7; 8 nucleotides match TRBD1. The CDR3 covers 16 residues. Germline V gene data show CDR1 as SQVTM and CDR2 as ANQGSEA. J was trimmed by 2 bases and V by 1 base; bases with no gene match: 10.

This clonotype came up a few times. In DNA form, the CDR3 reads TGTGCCAGCAGCCCCGCCACCACTAGCGGGGGGGCAGGGGATACGCAGTATTTT. Protein: CASSPATTSGGAGDTQYF. The rearrangement uses TRBV11-2 and TRBJ2-3, with 13 positions matching TRBD2. J gave up 6 bases and V 5 bases, and 14 bases lay outside the gene matches. Germline V gene sequence: CDR1 SGHAT, CDR2 FQNNGV. The CDR3 is 18 residues long.

With respect to this clonotype: One junction end does not reproduce the germline sequence, and a read error may be involved. This rearrangement joins TRBV11-2 to TRBJ1-1, with D possibly being TRBD1 (6 bases). The germline V gene has CDR1 SGHAT and CDR2 FQNNGV. The CDR3 is made up of 16 amino acids. The CDR3 DNA reads as TGTGTCAGCAGCTTAGATTTGGGACGGGAGGGGGCTGAAGCTTTCTTT. As protein: CVSSLDLGREGAEAFF.

The rearrangement joins TRBV9 to TRBJ2-1; D might be TRBD2 (5 bases). The CDR3 length is 15 residues. Germline CDR1 SGDLS, CDR2 YYNGEE. Between the trimmed V and J ends, which lost 3 bases and 5 bases, there was a span of 15 bases. CDR3 amino acids: CASSARGNGNNEQFF. For the CDR3, the DNA is TGTGCCAGCAGCGCCCGAGGGAACGGTAACAATGAGCAGTTCTTC. The full variable domain, in which reference TRBV9 and TRBJ2-1 provide the parts outside the CDR3, is DSGVTQTPKHLITATGQRVTLRCSPRSGDLSVYWYQQSLDQGLQFLIQYYNGEERAKGNILERFSAQQFPDLHSELNLSSLELGDSALYFCASSARGNGNNEQFFGPGTRLTVL.

V usage is TRBV7-9 and J usage is TRBJ1-1; no firm D call. Germline-derived CDR1 and CDR2 are SEHNR and FQNEAQ (reference sequence). The CDR3 length is 13 residues. V lost 6 bases and J lost 7, with 15 bases in between. CDR3 sequence (DNA): TGTGCCAGCAGGTGGATACTACCGGGTGAAGCTTTCTTT. Residues: CASRWILPGEAFF.

The DNA of the CDR3 is TGTGCCAGCAGTTACTCGACTGGTGAGGGCTACACCTTC. Amino acids: CASSYSTGEGYTF. This chain uses TRBV6-5 with TRBJ1-2, with no clear D. Germline CDR1 reads MNHEY; CDR2 reads SVGAGI. CDR3 size: 13 residues. Deletions cut 0 bases from V and 8 bases from J, with 10 bases between.